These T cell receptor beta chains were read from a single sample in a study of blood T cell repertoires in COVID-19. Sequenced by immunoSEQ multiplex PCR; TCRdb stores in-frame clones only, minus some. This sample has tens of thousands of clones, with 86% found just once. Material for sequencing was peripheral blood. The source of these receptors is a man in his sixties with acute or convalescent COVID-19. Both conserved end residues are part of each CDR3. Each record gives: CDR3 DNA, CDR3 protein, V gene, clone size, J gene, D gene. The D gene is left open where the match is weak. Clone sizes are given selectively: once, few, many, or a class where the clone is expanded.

cdr3_nt: TGTGCCAGCAGCTTAGGGGGGGGGTTTCAGCCCCAGCATTTT
cdr3_aa: CASSLGGGFQPQHF
v_call: TRBV7-9
clone_size: few
j_call: TRBJ1-5
d_call: -

cdr3_nt: TGCAGTGCTAGTGATATGCGGACCGGGGGTGAGCAGTTCTTC
cdr3_aa: CSASDMRTGGEQFF
v_call: TRBV20-1
clone_size: -
j_call: TRBJ2-1
d_call: -

cdr3_nt: TGTGCCAGCAGCACTCGGACAGTTCTCAACACTGAAGCTTTCTTT
cdr3_aa: CASSTRTVLNTEAFF
v_call: TRBV11-3
clone_size: -
j_call: TRBJ1-1
d_call: -

cdr3_nt: TGTGCCAGCAGCTTGGGACAGGGCAATCAGCCCCAGCATTTT
cdr3_aa: CASSLGQGNQPQHF
v_call: TRBV7-2
clone_size: -
j_call: TRBJ1-5
d_call: TRBD1

cdr3_nt: TGTGCCAGCAGCGTGGGCCCAGGGGCTTCCTACGAGCAGTACTTC
cdr3_aa: CASSVGPGASYEQYF
v_call: TRBV27
clone_size: few
j_call: TRBJ2-7
d_call: -

cdr3_nt: TGTGCCACCTCGGTCATGAACACTGAAGCTTTCTTT
cdr3_aa: CATSVMNTEAFF
v_call: TRBV5-6
clone_size: -
j_call: TRBJ1-1
d_call: -

cdr3_nt: TGTGCCAGCAGCTTGTCTGCGCTAATGGCCTACGAGCAGTACTTC
cdr3_aa: CASSLSALMAYEQYF
v_call: TRBV5-5
clone_size: -
j_call: TRBJ2-7
d_call: -

cdr3_nt: TGTGCCAGCAGGTATACCAGCGACTCCTACAATGAGCAGTTCTTC
cdr3_aa: CASRYTSDSYNEQFF
v_call: TRBV6-5
clone_size: -
j_call: TRBJ2-1
d_call: -

cdr3_nt: TGTGCCAGCAGTTTACGTTCCTTCGATGGCTACACCTTC
cdr3_aa: CASSLRSFDGYTF
v_call: TRBV28
clone_size: -
j_call: TRBJ1-2
d_call: -

cdr3_nt: TGTGCCAGCAGTCAATACCAAGAGACCCAGTACTTC
cdr3_aa: CASSQYQETQYF
v_call: TRBV5-4
clone_size: few
j_call: TRBJ2-5
d_call: -

cdr3_nt: TGTGCCAGTAGTACTCGACTAGCCGGAGGGCAAGATACGCAGTATTTT
cdr3_aa: CASSTRLAGGQDTQYF
v_call: TRBV19
clone_size: once
j_call: TRBJ2-3
d_call: TRBD2

cdr3_nt: TGTGCCAGCTCACCCTCTCCCGGGAACACCGGGGAGCTGTTTTTT
cdr3_aa: CASSPSPGNTGELFF
v_call: TRBV18
clone_size: -
j_call: TRBJ2-2
d_call: -

cdr3_nt: TGTGCCAGCAGCCAAGCGCCCGCGTCTGGAAACACCATATATTTT
cdr3_aa: CASSQAPASGNTIYF
v_call: TRBV3-1/TRBV3-2
clone_size: -
j_call: TRBJ1-3
d_call: -

cdr3_nt: TGCGCCAGCAGAAGGACTAGCGGGGGCCCCACAGATACGCAGTATTTT
cdr3_aa: CASRRTSGGPTDTQYF
v_call: TRBV5-1
clone_size: -
j_call: TRBJ2-3
d_call: TRBD2

cdr3_nt: TGCAGTGCTAGTCGGACAGTTCTTACCTACGAGCAGTACTTC
cdr3_aa: CSASRTVLTYEQYF
v_call: TRBV20-1
clone_size: -
j_call: TRBJ2-7
d_call: -

cdr3_nt: TGTGCCAGCAGCGTAGGGGGACAGTTTAATGAAAAACTGTTTTTT
cdr3_aa: CASSVGGQFNEKLFF
v_call: TRBV9
clone_size: -
j_call: TRBJ1-4
d_call: TRBD1

cdr3_nt: TGCAGCGCGGGACTAGCGTTGTCTGCAGATACGCAGTATTTT
cdr3_aa: CSAGLALSADTQYF
v_call: TRBV29-1
clone_size: -
j_call: TRBJ2-3
d_call: TRBD2

cdr3_nt: TGTGCCAGCAGCTTAGGTCTCCAGGGGGGTGACTACACCTTC
cdr3_aa: CASSLGLQGGDYTF
v_call: TRBV11-2
clone_size: -
j_call: TRBJ1-2
d_call: TRBD1

cdr3_nt: TGTGCCAGCAGCCGAGGACAGGGAGAGACCCAGTACTTC
cdr3_aa: CASSRGQGETQYF
v_call: TRBV11-2
clone_size: -
j_call: TRBJ2-5
d_call: TRBD1

cdr3_nt: TGTGCCAGCAGTCAAGACAGGACCGGGGAGCTGTTTTTT
cdr3_aa: CASSQDRTGELFF
v_call: TRBV27
clone_size: -
j_call: TRBJ2-2
d_call: -

cdr3_nt: TGTGCCAGCAGCGGCGGACAGAACACTGAAGCTTTCTTT
cdr3_aa: CASSGGQNTEAFF
v_call: TRBV9
clone_size: -
j_call: TRBJ1-1
d_call: -

cdr3_nt: TGTGCCAGCAGACCGGTAGGACAGGGGGTTACCGTCTTC
cdr3_aa: CASRPVGQGVTVF
v_call: TRBV28
clone_size: -
j_call: TRBJ2-7
d_call: TRBD1

cdr3_nt: TGTGCCAGCAGCTACGGGAGCTACTACGAGCAGTACTTC
cdr3_aa: CASSYGSYYEQYF
v_call: TRBV5-6
clone_size: -
j_call: TRBJ2-7
d_call: -

cdr3_nt: TGTGCCAGCAGTGGTGCAGGGCGCACCGGGGAGCTGTTTTTT
cdr3_aa: CASSGAGRTGELFF
v_call: TRBV25-1
clone_size: -
j_call: TRBJ2-2
d_call: -

cdr3_nt: TGTGCCAGCAGCTTCCGGGGTACAGAGACCCAGTACTTC
cdr3_aa: CASSFRGTETQYF
v_call: TRBV11-3
clone_size: -
j_call: TRBJ2-5
d_call: -

cdr3_nt: TGTGCCAGCAGCTTACGCTCGGACTACAGCAATAGCAATGAGCAGTTCTTC
cdr3_aa: CASSLRSDYSNSNEQFF
v_call: TRBV7-9
clone_size: -
j_call: TRBJ2-1
d_call: -

cdr3_nt: TGTGCCAGCAGCTTTCCGGGGGACTATGGCTACACCTTC
cdr3_aa: CASSFPGDYGYTF
v_call: TRBV9
clone_size: -
j_call: TRBJ1-2
d_call: -

cdr3_nt: TGTGCCAGCAGCCAAGGACAGTCGTATGGCTACACCTTC
cdr3_aa: CASSQGQSYGYTF
v_call: TRBV3-1/TRBV3-2
clone_size: -
j_call: TRBJ1-2
d_call: -

cdr3_nt: TGCGCCAGCAGCTTGGCCCAGCTAGCGGGGGGGCAAGAGACCCAGTACTTC
cdr3_aa: CASSLAQLAGGQETQYF
v_call: TRBV5-1
clone_size: -
j_call: TRBJ2-5
d_call: TRBD2

cdr3_nt: TGTGCCAGCAGCGTAGAATGGCTAGCGGAAAATGAGCAGTTCTTC
cdr3_aa: CASSVEWLAENEQFF
v_call: TRBV9
clone_size: -
j_call: TRBJ2-1
d_call: TRBD2

cdr3_nt: TGTGCCATCAGGGACTCTTACACCGGGGAGCTGTTTTTT
cdr3_aa: CAIRDSYTGELFF
v_call: TRBV10-3
clone_size: -
j_call: TRBJ2-2
d_call: -

cdr3_nt: TGCGCCAGCAGCTTGGGACAGGAACCTACCTACGAGCAGTACTTC
cdr3_aa: CASSLGQEPTYEQYF
v_call: TRBV5-1
clone_size: -
j_call: TRBJ2-7
d_call: -

cdr3_nt: TGTGCCAGCAGCTTAATTCTGGAGGTGGGGGAGCTGTTTTTT
cdr3_aa: CASSLILEVGELFF
v_call: TRBV11-3
clone_size: once
j_call: TRBJ2-2
d_call: -

cdr3_nt: TGTGCCAGCAGCTCCCGGACTAGCGGGGGGTACGAGCAGTACTTC
cdr3_aa: CASSSRTSGGYEQYF
v_call: TRBV7-9
clone_size: -
j_call: TRBJ2-7
d_call: TRBD2

cdr3_nt: TGCGCCAGCAGCCAAGGGTTTGACTTCTACGAGCAGTACTTC
cdr3_aa: CASSQGFDFYEQYF
v_call: TRBV4-1
clone_size: -
j_call: TRBJ2-7
d_call: -

cdr3_nt: TGCAGTGCTCGTGATAGCGGGAGCTCCTACAATGAGCAGTTCTTC
cdr3_aa: CSARDSGSSYNEQFF
v_call: TRBV20-1
clone_size: once
j_call: TRBJ2-1
d_call: TRBD2

cdr3_nt: TGCGCCAGCAGCCAAGATCGAGCGGGGGCCTCAGATACGCAGTATTTT
cdr3_aa: CASSQDRAGASDTQYF
v_call: TRBV4-3
clone_size: -
j_call: TRBJ2-3
d_call: TRBD2

cdr3_nt: TGCGCCAGCAGCTTGGAAATGGGGGCTACAGGGACAGATACGCAGTATTTT
cdr3_aa: CASSLEMGATGTDTQYF
v_call: TRBV5-1
clone_size: -
j_call: TRBJ2-3
d_call: -

cdr3_nt: TGTGCCAGCAGCATCCCAGTTGGGGCCGTATACGAGCAGTACTTC
cdr3_aa: CASSIPVGAVYEQYF
v_call: TRBV2
clone_size: -
j_call: TRBJ2-7
d_call: -

cdr3_nt: TGCGCCAGCAGCTTTGGACAGGGGGCAAACACCGGGGAGCTGTTTTTT
cdr3_aa: CASSFGQGANTGELFF
v_call: TRBV5-1
clone_size: -
j_call: TRBJ2-2
d_call: TRBD1

cdr3_nt: TGTGCCAGCAGCTCACTCCTAGGGGACAGTTCCTCCTACGAGCAGTACTTC
cdr3_aa: CASSSLLGDSSSYEQYF
v_call: TRBV11-2
clone_size: few
j_call: TRBJ2-7
d_call: TRBD1

cdr3_nt: TGCGCCAGCAGCATCGACAGGGATGGCTACACCTTC
cdr3_aa: CASSIDRDGYTF
v_call: TRBV5-1
clone_size: -
j_call: TRBJ1-2
d_call: TRBD1

cdr3_nt: TGTGCCAGCAGCCTCGAGGGATCAAATTCACCCCTCCACTTT
cdr3_aa: CASSLEGSNSPLHF
v_call: TRBV4-2
clone_size: -
j_call: TRBJ1-6
d_call: -

cdr3_nt: TGCGCCAGCAGCTTAGGGGCCCTAGCGGGAGATACGCAGTATTTT
cdr3_aa: CASSLGALAGDTQYF
v_call: TRBV5-1
clone_size: -
j_call: TRBJ2-3
d_call: TRBD2

cdr3_nt: TGTGCCAGCAGCCGCGGGACAGGGATGGAAAAACTGTTTTTT
cdr3_aa: CASSRGTGMEKLFF
v_call: TRBV7-9
clone_size: -
j_call: TRBJ1-4
d_call: TRBD1

cdr3_nt: TGTGCCAGCAGCTTTTCCCCGGACACCTACTACGAGCAGTACTTC
cdr3_aa: CASSFSPDTYYEQYF
v_call: TRBV5-6
clone_size: -
j_call: TRBJ2-7
d_call: -

cdr3_nt: TGTGCTAGCAGCGGCCGGACAGGGCCCCAAGAGACCCAGTACTTC
cdr3_aa: CASSGRTGPQETQYF
v_call: TRBV7-7
clone_size: -
j_call: TRBJ2-5
d_call: TRBD1

cdr3_nt: TGTGCCAGCAGCGTACTCCAGGGCAGGCAGCCCCAGCATTTT
cdr3_aa: CASSVLQGRQPQHF
v_call: TRBV2
clone_size: -
j_call: TRBJ1-5
d_call: -

cdr3_nt: TGTGCCAGCAGCTTTCCAAAATTGAGGACTAGCGACACAGATACGCAGTATTTT
cdr3_aa: CASSFPKLRTSDTDTQYF
v_call: TRBV11-2
clone_size: once
j_call: TRBJ2-3
d_call: TRBD2

cdr3_nt: TGCGCCAGCAGCGCCAGCGGGACAGGGTTCTATGGCTACACCTTC
cdr3_aa: CASSASGTGFYGYTF
v_call: TRBV5-1
clone_size: -
j_call: TRBJ1-2
d_call: TRBD1

cdr3_nt: TGTGCCAGCAGGCGTAGACCGGGACTTCAGAACACTGAAGCTTTCTTT
cdr3_aa: CASRRRPGLQNTEAFF
v_call: TRBV27
clone_size: -
j_call: TRBJ1-1
d_call: -

cdr3_nt: TGTGCCAGCAGCCGCTCCGGGACTAGCCGCCCCTACGAGCAGTACTTC
cdr3_aa: CASSRSGTSRPYEQYF
v_call: TRBV5-4
clone_size: -
j_call: TRBJ2-7
d_call: TRBD2

cdr3_nt: TGTGCCAGCAGTGTACTCTACGAGCAGTACTTC
cdr3_aa: CASSVLYEQYF
v_call: TRBV2
clone_size: -
j_call: TRBJ2-7
d_call: -

cdr3_nt: TGCGCCAGCAGCTTGGAAGGAGCTAGCACAGATACGCAGTATTTT
cdr3_aa: CASSLEGASTDTQYF
v_call: TRBV5-1
clone_size: -
j_call: TRBJ2-3
d_call: -

cdr3_nt: TGTGCCAGCAGCCTAGGACAGGGGACAGATACGCAGTATTTT
cdr3_aa: CASSLGQGTDTQYF
v_call: TRBV6-5
clone_size: -
j_call: TRBJ2-3
d_call: TRBD1